The following is a TCR beta chain sequence with its context. Its antigen remains unknown. Preparation of the TCRbeta library involved a method that used unique molecular identifiers. TCRdb independently ran MiXCR on the PCR reads; one entry per CDR3 protein. The sample has fewer than 550,000 distinct CDR3 sequences, around 10% seen once. These data belong to a study of T-cell reconstitution after alpha-beta-depleted transplantation in children. Findings and caveats of the study: Reportedly, roughly two months post-transplant, alpha-beta T cells arose from several hundred expanded graft clones. The authors attributed T-cell counts and diversity one year after transplant mostly to newly produced T cells. The study traced high day-60 TCRbeta diversity in some patients to surviving recipient T cells and thymic progenitors.

CDR3 length: 15 amino acids. The germline V gene encodes CDR1 SQVTM and CDR2 ANQGSEA. Losses at the gene ends were 7 bases for V and 1 base for J; bases not matched to a gene: 11. The receptor's source is a female patient aged 2-15 years who had a stem cell transplant for aplastic anemia, so the T cells may come from the graft donor. The sequencing here drew on PBMCs, mostly from graft donor cells, taken 180 days after TCRalphabeta/CD19-depleted stem cell transplant. The chain employs TRBV29-1 and TRBJ1-2; 8 positions agree with TRBD1. For the CDR3, the DNA is TGCAGCGCTGGGACAGGTGGCGTCGGTAACTATGGCTACACCTTC. Amino acid sequence: CSAGTGGVGNYGYTF.